These 4 T cell receptor beta chains came from one sample sequenced in a study of long-term antiretroviral therapy in people with HIV. The assay used was immunoSEQ (version v3.0), run at survey level. Clones were sequenced by immunoSEQ multiplex PCR, and TCRdb holds only the in-frame ones, with some missing. The repertoire includes about 28,000 clones, roughly 84% of them detected once, and 8% to 10% sits in the top ten. The input for sequencing was unsorted PBMCs, taken 2.7 to 2.9 years after starting antiretroviral therapy. The source is a man under 40 with HIV.

The rearrangement joins TRBV28 to TRBJ2-1; tentatively, D is TRBD1 or TRBD2 (5 bases each). The CDR3 consists of 16 residues. Trimming left V 5 bases short and J 7 bases short, with 21 bases between. Germline-derived CDR1 and CDR2 are MDHEN and SYDVKM. The CDR3 region is CASSGGRRGPENEQFF. As DNA, the CDR3 is TGTGCCAGCAGTGGTGGGAGAAGGGGCCCGGAGAATGAGCAGTTCTTC.

The chain joins TRBV10-3 to TRBJ2-2; D uncertain. With 4 bases removed from V and 2 bases from J, the gap between germline ends came to 5 bases. The CDR3 loop spans 13 amino acids. Germline CDR1 and CDR2: ENHRY and SYGVKD. Written as DNA, the CDR3 is TGTGCCATCAGTGTGGACAACACCGGGGAGCTGTTTTTT. Translation gives CAISVDNTGELFF.

V and J are TRBV5-1 and TRBJ1-5; D is perhaps TRBD1 (6 bases). The CDR3 is made up of 15 amino acids. The V end lost 1 base, the J end lost 1 base, and 9 bases lay between the germline ends. Germline values: CDR1 SGHRS, CDR2 YFSETQ. CDR3 sequence (DNA): TGCGCCAGCAGCTTGCGGGGGGCGAGCAATCAGCCCCAGCATTTT. Amino acid sequence: CASSLRGASNQPQHF. The whole variable domain, remainder taken from reference TRBV5-1 and TRBJ1-5, is KAGVTQTPRYLIKTRGQQVTLSCSPISGHRSVSWYQQTPGQGLQFLFEYFSETQRNKGNFPGRFSGRQFSNSRSEMNVSTLELGDSALYLCASSLRGASNQPQHFGDGTRLSIL.

CDR3 bases: TGTGCCAGCAGCGTTGAGGGCGCGGGCACAGATACGCAGTATTTT. Encoded protein: CASSVEGAGTDTQYF. The chain carries TRBV9 and TRBJ2-3, with D maybe TRBD2 (5 bases). V was pared by 2 bases and J by 1 base, with 11 bases between. Germline loops: CDR1 SGDLS, CDR2 YYNGEE. This CDR3 spans 15 amino acids.